What follows are 23 T cell receptor beta chains derived from one specimen sequenced in a study of technical replicates of blood from a handful of donors. The protocol was immunoSEQ multiplex PCR, while the TCRdb copy is restricted to in-frame clones and leaves out a portion. The table lists fewer than 60,000 clones, about 95% of them singletons. Sequencing input: PBMCs. The receptor source for this set is a human donor in good health. Some clones in this sample may be carry-over from other donors' samples.

The V and J genes are TRBV29-1 and TRBJ1-1; 7 positions agree with TRBD1. This CDR3 contains 18 residues. After removal of 0 bases from V and 5 bases from J, the junction contained 18 bases not matched to a gene. The germline CDR1 and CDR2 sequences are SQVTM and ANQGSEA. This CDR3 is CSVEDKLAGPYRGTEAFF. Written as DNA, the CDR3 is TGCAGCGTTGAAGATAAGTTAGCGGGGCCCTACAGGGGAACTGAAGCTTTCTTT.

This sequence joins TRBV13 and TRBJ2-7; a weak D match, TRBD2 (5 bases). CDR3 size: 13 residues. With 6 bases removed from V and 0 bases from J, the gap between germline ends came to 9 bases. Germline CDR1 PRHDT, CDR2 FYEKMQ (reference sequence). This chain's CDR3 is CASSRGSSYEQYF. In nucleotides, the CDR3 is TGTGCCAGCAGTCGGGGATCCTCCTACGAGCAGTACTTC.

This chain joins TRBV7-2 and TRBJ2-7, with 7 bases fitting TRBD2. The CDR3 totals 15 residues. The ends lost 1 base at V and 0 bases at J; junction bases unmatched: 3. Per the germline V gene, CDR1 is SGHTA and CDR2 is FQGNSA. CDR3 nucleotide sequence: TGTGCCAGCAGCTTAGGAGGGACTAACTCCTACGAGCAGTACTTC. It translates to CASSLGGTNSYEQYF.

This chain joins TRBV19 and TRBJ1-5; D is uncertain. In germline, CDR1 is LNHDA, CDR2 SQIVND (reference sequence). The germline V and J ends were trimmed by 10 bases and 4 bases, with 20 bases remaining between them. The CDR3 runs 15 residues. CDR3 amino acids: CATSSWTDPNQPQHF. As DNA, the CDR3 is TGTGCCACCTCATCCTGGACTGATCCTAATCAGCCCCAGCATTTT.

This clone appeared a single time. V usage is TRBV18 and J usage is TRBJ1-3, with TRBD1 matching over 9 bases. CDR3 length: 16 residues. Germline V gene data show CDR1 as KGHSH and CDR2 as LQKENI. The V gene end was trimmed by 2 bases and the J gene end by 0 bases; junction bases not matched to a gene: 2. The CDR3 nucleotides read TGTGCCAGCTCACCAGGGACAGGGATCTCTGGAAACACCATATATTTT. Protein sequence: CASSPGTGISGNTIYF.

This clone was seen a single time. The rearrangement links TRBV5-1 to TRBJ2-3; D call uncertain. Germline V gene data show CDR1 as SGHRS and CDR2 as YFSETQ. The CDR3 runs 14 residues. Deletions cut 5 bases from V and 4 bases from J, with 14 bases between. CDR3: CASRLTWVADTQYF. The DNA of the CDR3 is TGCGCCAGCAGACTGACTTGGGTTGCAGATACGCAGTATTTT.

This chain joins TRBV4-1 and TRBJ2-3; D not certain. The CDR3 covers 13 residues. Trimming removed 4 bases from V and 4 bases from J, with 9 bases in between. Germline values: CDR1 MGHRA, CDR2 YSYEKL. In nucleotides, the CDR3 is TGCGCCAGCAGCCCAGTGGTCGCAGATACGCAGTATTTT. As protein: CASSPVVADTQYF.

The chain couples TRBV6-5 to TRBJ2-1; D is unclear. The V end lost 5 bases, the J end lost 8 bases, and 10 bases lay between the germline ends. Germline V lookup: CDR1 MNHEY, CDR2 SVGAGI. The CDR3 has 12 residues. CDR3 in DNA: TGTGCCAGCAGTCAAGCCTATCATGAGCAGTTCTTC. Its protein product is CASSQAYHEQFF.

V usage is TRBV7-2 and J usage is TRBJ2-7, with 9 bases lining up with TRBD1. This CDR3 spans 16 amino acids. The germline V gene has CDR1 SGHTA and CDR2 FQGNSA. V was pared by 5 bases and J by 4 bases, with 12 bases of the junction left unmatched. The CDR3: CASSLRGGTGSYEQYF. CDR3 in DNA: TGTGCCAGCAGCCTAAGGGGGGGGACAGGGAGTTACGAGCAGTACTTC.

The table lists this clone with a count of one. The CDR3 loop is CASSLGGLAGEETQYF. In DNA, the CDR3 is TGTGCCAGCAGCTTGGGAGGACTAGCGGGGGAAGAGACCCAGTACTTC. The chain combines TRBV5-4 with TRBJ2-5, with 13 nucleotides matching TRBD2. Germline V gives CDR1 SGHNT, CDR2 YYREEE (reference sequence). This CDR3 spans 16 amino acids. J was trimmed by 3 bases and V by 0 bases; bases with no gene match: 2.

For the CDR3, the DNA is TGCGCCAGCAGCTTTCTAGCCCCCGGGAGCACAGATACGCAGTATTTT. It encodes CASSFLAPGSTDTQYF. The chain has TRBV5-1 and TRBJ2-3; TRBD2 might be the D (5 bases). Trimming pared 2 bases from V and 0 bases from J, leaving 13 bases between. Germline V lookup: CDR1 SGHRS, CDR2 YFSETQ. CDR3 length: 16 amino acids.

CDR3 in amino acids: CSVTGGITQYF. DNA of the CDR3: TGCAGTGTGACCGGGGGGATCACGCAGTATTTT. V usage is TRBV20-1 and J usage is TRBJ2-3; TRBD2 aligns across 7 bases. The CDR3 has 11 amino acids. Germline-derived CDR1 and CDR2 are DFQATT and SNEGSKA (reference sequence). Trimming at V came to 7 bases and at J to 9 bases, leaving 7 bases not matched to a gene.

The V and J genes are TRBV19 and TRBJ2-7; 8 positions match TRBD1. This CDR3 comprises 12 residues. Germline V lookup: CDR1 LNHDA, CDR2 SQIVND (reference sequence). V shed 8 bases and J 1 base; nucleotides not matched to a gene: 1. The CDR3 reads CASGQGSYEQYF. The DNA for the CDR3 is TGTGCCAGTGGACAGGGTTCCTACGAGCAGTACTTC.

The V call is TRBV25-1, the J call TRBJ2-2, with a weak D call TRBD1 (5 bases). Germline CDR1 MGHDK, CDR2 SYGVNS. V was clipped by 3 bases and J by 1 base, with 18 bases between them. This CDR3 spans 18 amino acids. The CDR3 bases are TGTGCCAGCAGTGAGGAAGGGGTAATTACGGGGAACACCGGGGAGCTGTTTTTT. Residues: CASSEEGVITGNTGELFF.

The DNA of the CDR3 is TGTGCCACCAGCAGAGATAGGGCAGGGCTTACAGATACGCAGTATTTT. Encoded protein: CATSRDRAGLTDTQYF. V and J are TRBV15 and TRBJ2-3, with D possibly TRBD1 on 5 matching bases. CDR3 size: 16 residues. V lost 0 bases and J lost 3, with 13 bases in between. CDR1 LNHNV and CDR2 YYDKDF come from the germline V gene (reference sequence).

V is TRBV5-6 and J is TRBJ1-5, with D maybe TRBD1 (6 bases). Germline V gene sequence: CDR1 SGHDT, CDR2 YYEEEE. The ends were cut back, 0 bases at V and 6 bases at J, with 10 bases in the middle. CDR3 length equals 14 residues. The CDR3 nucleotides read TGTGCCAGCAGCTTGGGACAGGTTTTTCAGCCCCAGCATTTT. As protein: CASSLGQVFQPQHF.

The CDR3 DNA reads TGTGCCAGCAGTGAATTAGGGCAGAGACAGGGGGCACGGGGCTACACCTTC. This encodes CASSELGQRQGARGYTF. The J gene is TRBJ1-2, the V gene TRBV25-1; TRBD1 agrees at 10 bases. Germline V lookup: CDR1 MGHDK, CDR2 SYGVNS. This CDR3 has 17 amino acids. Trimming at V came to 1 base and at J to 8 bases, leaving 13 bases not matched to a gene.

The V and J genes are TRBV7-9 and TRBJ1-1, with D uncertain. Germline loops: CDR1 SEHNR, CDR2 FQNEAQ (reference sequence). The CDR3 totals 11 residues. Between the trimmed V and J ends, which lost 2 bases and 8 bases, there was a span of 6 bases. CDR3 bases: TGTGCCAGCAGCTTATTTACAGAAGCTTTCTTT. Translating it yields CASSLFTEAFF.

CDR3 in DNA: TGCGCCAGCAGCTGGATGATAGCGGGGTCCTACAATGAGCAGTTCTTC. This gives the protein CASSWMIAGSYNEQFF. This sequence joins TRBV5-1 and TRBJ2-1; 8 positions match TRBD2. The CDR3 sequence is 16 residues long. V dropped 3 bases and J dropped 1; count of bases not matched to a gene: 6. Germline V gives CDR1 SGHRS, CDR2 YFSETQ.

V gene TRBV6-1 combines with J gene TRBJ2-7, with 7 bases lining up with TRBD2. Germline CDR1 and CDR2: MNHNS and SASEGT. V lost 6 bases, J lost 2 bases, and 7 bases stayed unmatched. The CDR3 totals 14 residues. The CDR3 spells CASRITRGAYEQYF. In DNA form, the CDR3 reads TGTGCCAGCAGAATCACCCGGGGGGCCTACGAGCAGTACTTC.

This chain uses TRBV11-3 with TRBJ2-1; 9 bases match TRBD2. The CDR3 runs 20 residues. The trim removed 6 bases at V and 6 bases at J, leaving 24 bases unmatched. Germline lookup yields CDR1 SGHNT and CDR2 YENEEA. The CDR3 is CASSYPGTSSNFPNGNEQFF. The CDR3 DNA follows: TGTGCCAGCAGTTATCCCGGGACTAGCTCAAATTTCCCCAACGGCAATGAGCAGTTCTTC.

This CDR3 reads CASRGAGTGGGNTIYF. CDR3 in DNA: TGTGCCAGCAGGGGAGCTGGGACAGGGGGTGGAAACACCATATATTTT. V is TRBV28 and J is TRBJ1-3; TRBD1 agrees at 11 bases. CDR3 length equals 16 residues. In germline, CDR1 is MDHEN, CDR2 SYDVKM. With V trimmed by 6 bases and J by 3 bases, 7 bases remained unmatched.

This sequence joins TRBV5-4 and TRBJ2-5; TRBD2 matches 15 bases. The CDR3 sequence is 17 residues long. Germline CDR1 is SGHNT and CDR2 is YYREEE (reference sequence). V lost 4 bases, J lost 2 bases, and 6 bases stayed unmatched. The CDR3 loop is CASSPGLAGGPQETQYF. The CDR3, as DNA: TGTGCCAGCAGCCCCGGACTAGCGGGAGGGCCGCAAGAGACCCAGTACTTC.